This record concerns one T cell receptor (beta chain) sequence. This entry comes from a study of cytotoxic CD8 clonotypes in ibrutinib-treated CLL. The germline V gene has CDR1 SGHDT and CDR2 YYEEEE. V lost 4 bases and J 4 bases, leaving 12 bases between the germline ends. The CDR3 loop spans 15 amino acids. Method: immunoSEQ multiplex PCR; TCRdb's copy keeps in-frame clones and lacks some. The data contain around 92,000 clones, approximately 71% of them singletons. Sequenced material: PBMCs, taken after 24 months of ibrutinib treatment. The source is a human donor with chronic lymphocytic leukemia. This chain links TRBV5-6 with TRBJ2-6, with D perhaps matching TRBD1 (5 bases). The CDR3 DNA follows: TGTGCCAGCAGCGGTGACAGTATGGGGGCCAACGTCCTGACTTTC. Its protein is CASSGDSMGANVLTF.